Listed below are T cell receptor beta chains from one sample, sequenced in a study of siplizumab effects on memory and regulatory T cells. Measured with immunoSEQ multiplex PCR; TCRdb has only the in-frame clones, and not every one. The table includes 100,000 or so clones, around 90% detected once. The sample was non-Treg CD4+ T cells sorted from blood. The receptors shown here come from a human donor in good health. CDR3s include the opening cysteine and the closing phenylalanine or tryptophan. A D gene is named only where the DNA matches it firmly. Clone size is shown for a subset of rows, as once, few, many or a class of expanded clone.

d_gene	v_gene	abundance	j_gene	CDR3nt	CDR3aa
NA	TRBV19	NA	TRBJ2-7	TGTGCCAGTAGTATCAAAGGGGGGGAATCCTACGAGCAGTACTTC	CASSIKGGESYEQYF
NA	TRBV6-1	once	TRBJ1-6	TGTGCCAGCAGTGATGCGGGACCTTTTTCACCCCTCCACTTT	CASSDAGPFSPLHF
NA	TRBV30	NA	TRBJ2-1	TGTGCCTGGAGTGTACAGGATGGCAGGGTAAAACAGTTCTTC	CAWSVQDGRVKQFF
NA	TRBV2	NA	TRBJ1-5	TGTGCCAGCAGTGGTTTAGAGAGGGGCAATCAGCCCCAGCATTTT	CASSGLERGNQPQHF
NA	TRBV4-1	once	TRBJ2-3	TGCGCCAGCAGCCAAGTCCTCATAAGGGAAAGCACAGATACGCAGTATTTT	CASSQVLIRESTDTQYF
NA	TRBV19	NA	TRBJ2-2	TGTGCCAGTAGTATAGAATCAGGGCTCGTCGGGGAGCTGTTTTTT	CASSIESGLVGELFF
NA	TRBV7-2	NA	TRBJ2-5	TGTGCCAGCAGCTTTGGGGAGACCCAGTACTTC	CASSFGETQYF
TRBD2	TRBV11-3	NA	TRBJ2-3	TGTGCCAGCAGCTCCTCAGCTAGCGGGAGGGTAGATACGCAGTATTTT	CASSSSASGRVDTQYF
NA	TRBV25-1	NA	TRBJ2-5	TGTGCCAGCAGTCCTTATGCGGGGCTGCAAGAGACCCAGTACTTC	CASSPYAGLQETQYF
NA	TRBV6-1	NA	TRBJ2-1	TGTGCCAGCAGTCCCGGGAGCTCCTACAATGAGCAGTTCTTC	CASSPGSSYNEQFF
NA	TRBV4-1	NA	TRBJ2-2	TGCGCCAGCAGCCTAGTGCGGGACCCCACCGGGGAGCTGTTTTTT	CASSLVRDPTGELFF
NA	TRBV5-5	NA	TRBJ2-4	TGTGCCAGCAGCTTGCGGGGTACACGGGGTTCGGCGGAAAACATTCAGTACTTC	CASSLRGTRGSAENIQYF
NA	TRBV7-3	NA	TRBJ2-2	TGTGCCAGCAGCCCCTTATTGGGAGCCGGGGAGCTGTTTTTT	CASSPLLGAGELFF
NA	TRBV9	once	TRBJ2-1	TGTGCCAGCAGCGTGAGAGAAAACTCCTACAATGAGCAGTTCTTC	CASSVRENSYNEQFF
NA	TRBV12-2	NA	TRBJ2-3	TGTGCAAGTCGCTTAAGGAGCGGGAGCGGGGCTACGCAGTATTTT	CASRLRSGSGATQYF
TRBD1	TRBV4-2	once	TRBJ1-2	TGTGCCAGCAGCCAAGCGCTTGGACGACAGGGGACCGGAGGCTACACCTTC	CASSQALGRQGTGGYTF
NA	TRBV30	once	TRBJ1-4	TGTGCCTGGAGGGAGGACGGTGCAACTAATGAAAAACTGTTTTTT	CAWREDGATNEKLFF
TRBD2	TRBV5-1	NA	TRBJ2-1	TGCGCCAGCAGTTCTCCCCCGGGACTAGCCGCCAATGAGCAGTTCTTC	CASSSPPGLAANEQFF
TRBD2	TRBV14	NA	TRBJ2-7	TGTGCCAGCAGCCAAGGACTAGCGGGGTACGAGCAGTACTTC	CASSQGLAGYEQYF
TRBD1	TRBV4-3	NA	TRBJ2-5	TGCGCCAGCAGCCAAGACCTGGACAGGGGGCGGACCCTAGAGACCCAGTACTTC	CASSQDLDRGRTLETQYF
TRBD1	TRBV7-2	NA	TRBJ2-1	TGTGCCAGCAGCGCAACCGGGACAGGGTACAATGAGCAGTTCTTC	CASSATGTGYNEQFF
NA	TRBV6-6	NA	TRBJ1-5	TGTGCCAGCAGTTACTCGTGGGGGAGCAATCAGCCCCAGCATTTT	CASSYSWGSNQPQHF
NA	TRBV28	NA	TRBJ1-3	TGTGCCAGCAGTGCTCCCGGGACCCGCTCTGGAAACACCATATATTTT	CASSAPGTRSGNTIYF
TRBD1	TRBV5-1	NA	TRBJ1-2	TGCGCCAGCAGCCCGGGACAGCTCCAATACTATGGCTACACCTTC	CASSPGQLQYYGYTF
NA	TRBV19	NA	TRBJ1-1	TGTGCCAGTATGGCCGATCGTAGGACTGAAGCTTTCTTT	CASMADRRTEAFF
TRBD1	TRBV6-6	NA	TRBJ1-1	TGTGCCAGCAGTCCCCGGGGGCAGGGGGGCACTGAAGCTTTCTTT	CASSPRGQGGTEAFF
NA	TRBV5-4	NA	TRBJ1-1	TGTGCCAGCAGCTTGGTACGGGAGGCGGAAGCTTTCTTT	CASSLVREAEAFF
NA	TRBV15	NA	TRBJ1-2	TGTGCCACCAGCAGAGATGGGCAGGGGTACGGCTACACCTTC	CATSRDGQGYGYTF
TRBD2	TRBV5-1	NA	TRBJ2-3	TGCGCCAGCAGCCATCGCCATTGGGAGCGGGGGCTAGGGGCAGATACGCAGTATTTT	CASSHRHWERGLGADTQYF
TRBD1	TRBV7-3	NA	TRBJ1-1	TGTGCCAGCAGCTTAGGGGGACAGGGGGTAGTAGGGAACACTGAAGCTTTCTTT	CASSLGGQGVVGNTEAFF
TRBD2	TRBV6-4	few	TRBJ2-1	TGTGCCAGCAGAATGACTAGCGGTACCGAAAATGAGCAGTTCTTC	CASRMTSGTENEQFF
TRBD2	TRBV7-2	NA	TRBJ2-1	TGTGCCAGCAGCTCCGGACTAGCGGGATGGGGTGAGCAGTTCTTC	CASSSGLAGWGEQFF
TRBD1	TRBV4-2	NA	TRBJ2-7	TGTGCCAGCAGCCTTTCGGGACAGATCTCCTACGAGCAGTACTTC	CASSLSGQISYEQYF
TRBD2	TRBV5-1	NA	TRBJ2-1	TGCGCCAGCAGCACCGGGACTAGCGGCAAAATGATCTCCTACAATGAGCAGTTCTTC	CASSTGTSGKMISYNEQFF
NA	TRBV5-1	NA	TRBJ1-2	TGCGCCGGCAGCTTGGGGCAGGGAGGAGGCTACACCTTC	CAGSLGQGGGYTF
TRBD1	TRBV7-2	NA	TRBJ1-1	TGTGCCAGCAGCCTCCGACAGGGGGGGAACACTGAAGCTTTCTTT	CASSLRQGGNTEAFF
NA	TRBV28	NA	TRBJ2-1	TGTGCCAGCACTGGGGCTCGTGGGGCACACAATGAGCAGTTCTTC	CASTGARGAHNEQFF
NA	TRBV10-3	NA	TRBJ1-4	TGTGCCATCAGGGGGACGGAAACTAATGAAAAACTGTTTTTT	CAIRGTETNEKLFF
TRBD2	TRBV7-3	NA	TRBJ2-3	TGTGCCAGCAGCTCCGGACTAGCGGAAGATACGCAGTATTTT	CASSSGLAEDTQYF
TRBD1	TRBV5-4	NA	TRBJ2-7	TGTGCCAGCAGCTTTAGGGACAGGGGCTTCCACGAGCAGTACTTC	CASSFRDRGFHEQYF
TRBD2	TRBV10-1	once	TRBJ2-1	TGCGCCAGCAGCACTAGACTAGCGCCCTACAATGAGCAGTTCTTC	CASSTRLAPYNEQFF
NA	TRBV28	NA	TRBJ2-1	TGTGCCAGCAGTTTAATCGGTACACCGGGGGCCTACAATGAGCAGTTCTTC	CASSLIGTPGAYNEQFF
TRBD2	TRBV28	NA	TRBJ2-1	TGTGCCAGCAGCCCTAGCGGGAAGAGCTCCTACAATGAGCAGTTCTTC	CASSPSGKSSYNEQFF
TRBD1	TRBV15	NA	TRBJ2-1	TGTGCCACCAGCATTGTTCGGGACAGGGGGCGGAATGAGCAGTTCTTC	CATSIVRDRGRNEQFF
NA	TRBV7-2	NA	TRBJ2-5	TGTGCCAGCAGCTTGAAAGAGACCCAGTACTTC	CASSLKETQYF
NA	TRBV15	NA	TRBJ2-7	TGTGCCACCAGCAGAGCCGGGACACGGGTCTACGAGCAGTACTTC	CATSRAGTRVYEQYF
TRBD1	TRBV13	NA	TRBJ2-3	TGTGCCAGCAGCGCCCGGACAGGGGGCATAGATACGCAGTATTTT	CASSARTGGIDTQYF
TRBD1	TRBV19	NA	TRBJ1-2	TGTGCCAGTAAGCTGACAGGGGCTCACACCTTC	CASKLTGAHTF
NA	TRBV13	NA	TRBJ2-1	TGTGCCAGCAGCTTGAGGGGGAGTAGGTACAATGAGCAGTTCTTC	CASSLRGSRYNEQFF
NA	TRBV19	NA	TRBJ1-5	TGTGCCAGTAGTATACAGGGATGGCAGCCCCAGCATTTT	CASSIQGWQPQHF
NA	TRBV7-3	NA	TRBJ2-3	TGTGCCAGCAGCTTAGAGTACACAGATACGCAGTATTTT	CASSLEYTDTQYF
TRBD1	TRBV2	few	TRBJ2-5	TGTGCCAGCAGTGAACGAAACAGGGGGCCTGTTGAGACCCAGTACTTC	CASSERNRGPVETQYF
NA	TRBV7-9	NA	TRBJ2-6	TGTGCCAGCAGCTTAGCGCGTGGAGGGAGGAGCTCTGGGGCCAACGTCCTGACTTTC	CASSLARGGRSSGANVLTF